The text below deals with one TCR beta chain. The antigen this receptor binds is unknown. Base qualities are missing; no much larger clone stands one base away. This sample is part of a study of blood T cell repertoires in COVID-19 (dated by TCRdb to 2020 to 2022). Describing the broader study: Samples from collaborators originated in the United States, Italy and Spain and spanned both the acute and convalescent phases of COVID-19. The material from the prospective study consisted of cDNA or gDNA derived from T cells, B-cell-depleted T cells, or PBMCs. Deeply sampled blood TCRbeta repertoires from subjects exposed to, actively infected with, or recovered from COVID-19 were included in the dataset. The repertoires were released in a freely available public database intended as a resource for research on the immune response to SARS-CoV-2. Samples were obtained from the ongoing ImmuneRACE study (first 160 participants) and from about 1,300 subjects provided by 6 global collaborators. The sample metadata nearly always contained a de-identified subject ID, COVID-19 status, age in years and sex. HLA class I and class II types, where available, came from metadata supplied by the sample provider rather than from assay-based typing. Study-level results and caveats: The amount of clinical and demographic metadata varied by source and participant and was provided uncurated.

TCRbeta CDR3 regions were amplified from genomic DNA by means of the immunoSEQ Assay, a bias-controlled multiplex PCR. The authors' pipeline ran thus. Nucleated cell counts per sample were estimated from amplification of reference gene primers within the assay. To quantify the absolute abundance of each unique TCRbeta CDR3 rearrangement, sequence reads were collapsed and filtered. For each sample, productive Simpson clonality was calculated by taking the square root of Simpson's diversity index across productive rearrangements. Sourced from immuneACCESS, this table was stored by TCRdb with only in-frame sequences that have V and J called. A share of the clones is absent; for the studies checked, an unresolved V gene accounts for under half, and the remainder has no known explanation. Clonal size and the V and J genes are those of that table, whereas D and trimming came from the DNA. For this sample there are 40,000 to 55,000 clones; roughly 83% appear just once. Jointly, the top ten make up roughly 2.5% of the sample.

The collaborating institutions used their own protocols to collect whole blood in K2EDTA tubes. For TCRbeta analysis, collaborators shipped samples as frozen whole blood, isolated PBMCs, or DNA extracted from either of those sample types. The sequencing sample was made of peripheral blood. The origin of this receptor is a middle-aged man with acute or convalescent COVID-19.

Read as DNA, the sequence is TGCGCCAGCAGCCCAGCGGTCGGCGGGACAGATACGCAGTATTTT. It translates as CASSPAVGGTDTQYF. The chain is encoded by TRBV5-1 joined to TRBJ2-3; possibly the D gene is TRBD2, per 5 matching bases. V was cut back by 4 bases and J by 3 bases, leaving a gap of 15 bases between them. For CDR1 and CDR2, the germline V gene lists SGHRS and YFSETQ. Reading from cysteine to phenylalanine, the CDR3 counts 15 amino acids. The retained sequence is limited to the CDR3, 45 bases, with the frame set at the first base.